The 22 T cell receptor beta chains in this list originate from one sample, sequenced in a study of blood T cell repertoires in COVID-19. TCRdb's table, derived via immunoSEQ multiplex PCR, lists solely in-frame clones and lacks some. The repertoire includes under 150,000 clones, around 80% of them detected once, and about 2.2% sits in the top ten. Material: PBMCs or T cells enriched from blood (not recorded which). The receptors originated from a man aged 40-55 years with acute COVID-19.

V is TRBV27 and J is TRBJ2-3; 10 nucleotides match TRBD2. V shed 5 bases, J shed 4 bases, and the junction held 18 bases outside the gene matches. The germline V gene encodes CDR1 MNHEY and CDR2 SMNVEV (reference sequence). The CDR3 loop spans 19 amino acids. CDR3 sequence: CASSPSGLAGGHLPDTQYF. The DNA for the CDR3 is TGTGCCAGCAGTCCCAGCGGATTAGCGGGGGGACATCTACCAGATACGCAGTATTTT.

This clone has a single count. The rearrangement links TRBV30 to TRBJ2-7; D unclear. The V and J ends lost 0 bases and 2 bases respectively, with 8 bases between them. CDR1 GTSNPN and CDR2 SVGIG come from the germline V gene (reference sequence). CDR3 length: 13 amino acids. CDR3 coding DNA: TGTGCCTGGAGTGTAACACACCCCTACGAGCAGTACTTC. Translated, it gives CAWSVTHPYEQYF. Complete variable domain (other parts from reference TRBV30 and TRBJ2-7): SQTIHQWPATLVQPVGSPLSLECTVEGTSNPNLYWYRQAAGRGLQLLFYSVGIGQISSEVPQNLSASRPQDRQFILSSKKLLLSDSGFYLCAWSVTHPYEQYFGPGTRLTVT.

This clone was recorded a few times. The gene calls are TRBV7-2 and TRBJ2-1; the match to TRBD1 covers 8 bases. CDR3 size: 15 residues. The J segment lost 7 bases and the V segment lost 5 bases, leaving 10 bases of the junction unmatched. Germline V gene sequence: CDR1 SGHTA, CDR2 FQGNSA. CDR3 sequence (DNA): TGTGCCAGCAGCCCCTGGACAGGGCCCTCAAATGAGCAGTTCTTC. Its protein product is CASSPWTGPSNEQFF.

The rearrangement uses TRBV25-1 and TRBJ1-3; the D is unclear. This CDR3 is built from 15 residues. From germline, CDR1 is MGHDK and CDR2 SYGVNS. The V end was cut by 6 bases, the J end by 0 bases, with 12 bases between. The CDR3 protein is CASSNPQSSGNTIYF. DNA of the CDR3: TGTGCCAGCAGCAACCCACAGAGCTCTGGAAACACCATATATTTT.

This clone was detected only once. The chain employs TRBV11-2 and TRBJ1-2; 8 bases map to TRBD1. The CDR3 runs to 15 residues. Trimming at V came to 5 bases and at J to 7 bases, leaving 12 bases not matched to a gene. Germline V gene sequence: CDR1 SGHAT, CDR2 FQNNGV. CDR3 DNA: TGTGCCAGCAGCCCGGGGGGACAGGCCTCTGGTGGCTACACCTTC. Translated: CASSPGGQASGGYTF.

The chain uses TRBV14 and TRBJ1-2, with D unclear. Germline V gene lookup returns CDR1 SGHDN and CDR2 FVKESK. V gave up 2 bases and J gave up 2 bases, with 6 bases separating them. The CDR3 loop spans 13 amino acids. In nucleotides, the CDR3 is TGTGCCAGCAGCCAATCGTCCAACTATGGCTACACCTTC. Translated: CASSQSSNYGYTF.

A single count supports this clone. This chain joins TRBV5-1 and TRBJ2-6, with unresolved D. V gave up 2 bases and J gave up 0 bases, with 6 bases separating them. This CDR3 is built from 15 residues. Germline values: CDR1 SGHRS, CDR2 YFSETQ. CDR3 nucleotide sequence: TGCGCCAGCAGCTTATTTAGCTCTGGGGCCAACGTCCTGACTTTC. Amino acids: CASSLFSSGANVLTF.

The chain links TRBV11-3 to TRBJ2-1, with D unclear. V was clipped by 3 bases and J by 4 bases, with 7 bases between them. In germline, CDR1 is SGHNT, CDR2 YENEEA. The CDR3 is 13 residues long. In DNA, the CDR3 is TGTGCCAGCAGCTTTTCTCAGTACAATGAGCAGTTCTTC. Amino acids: CASSFSQYNEQFF.

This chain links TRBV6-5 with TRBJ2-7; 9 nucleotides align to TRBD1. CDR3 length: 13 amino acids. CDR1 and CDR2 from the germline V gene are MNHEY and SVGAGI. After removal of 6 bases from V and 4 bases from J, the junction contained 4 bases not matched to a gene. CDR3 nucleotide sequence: TGTGCCAGCAGACCGGGACAGGGATACGAGCAGTACTTC. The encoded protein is CASRPGQGYEQYF.

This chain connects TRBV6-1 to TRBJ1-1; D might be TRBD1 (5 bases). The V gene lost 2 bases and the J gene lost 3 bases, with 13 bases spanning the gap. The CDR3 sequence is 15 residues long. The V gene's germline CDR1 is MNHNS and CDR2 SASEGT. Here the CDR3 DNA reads TGTGCCAGCAGTGAAAGGGGCAGGGTCGACACTGAAGCTTTCTTT. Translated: CASSERGRVDTEAFF.

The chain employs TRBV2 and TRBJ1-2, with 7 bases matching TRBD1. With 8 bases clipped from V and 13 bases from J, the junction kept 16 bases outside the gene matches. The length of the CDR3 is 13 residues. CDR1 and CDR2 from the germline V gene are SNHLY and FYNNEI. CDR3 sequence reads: CASVIGQAVRITF. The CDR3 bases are TGTGCCAGCGTAATCGGACAGGCCGTGAGGATCACCTTC. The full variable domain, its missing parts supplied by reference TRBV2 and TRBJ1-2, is EPEVTQTPSHQVTQMGQEVILRCVPISNHLYFYWYRQILGQKVEFLVSFYNNEISEKSEIFDDQFSVERPDGSNFTLKIRSTKLEDSAMYFCASVIGQAVRITFGSGTRLTVV.

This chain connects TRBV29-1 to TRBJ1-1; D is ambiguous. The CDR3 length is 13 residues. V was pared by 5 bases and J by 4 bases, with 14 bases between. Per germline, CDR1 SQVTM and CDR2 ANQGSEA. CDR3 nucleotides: TGCAGCGTTAAACCAGGTCTCGGCACTGAAGCTTTCTTT. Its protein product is CSVKPGLGTEAFF.

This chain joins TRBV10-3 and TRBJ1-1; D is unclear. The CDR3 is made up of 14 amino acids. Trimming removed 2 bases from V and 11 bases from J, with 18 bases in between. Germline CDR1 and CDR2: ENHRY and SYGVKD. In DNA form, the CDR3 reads TGTGCCATCAGTGAGAGCGGGGAGACCCATGTTGCTTTCTTT. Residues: CAISESGETHVAFF.

In DNA form, the CDR3 reads TGTGCCAGCTCACCGCTAAGCTCGAACACCGGGGAGCTGTTTTTT. Its translation is CASSPLSSNTGELFF. The V and J genes are TRBV18 and TRBJ2-2; no clear D. The length of the CDR3 is 15 residues. Trimming took 3 bases from V and 0 from J, leaving 8 bases between them. The germline V gene has CDR1 KGHSH and CDR2 LQKENI.

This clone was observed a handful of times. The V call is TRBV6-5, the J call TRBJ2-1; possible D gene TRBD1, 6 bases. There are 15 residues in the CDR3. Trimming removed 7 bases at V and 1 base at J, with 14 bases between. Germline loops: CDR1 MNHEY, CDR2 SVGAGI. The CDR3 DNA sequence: TGTGCCAGCACCTTGGGGGCCGGGTCCTACAATGAGCAGTTCTTC. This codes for CASTLGAGSYNEQFF.

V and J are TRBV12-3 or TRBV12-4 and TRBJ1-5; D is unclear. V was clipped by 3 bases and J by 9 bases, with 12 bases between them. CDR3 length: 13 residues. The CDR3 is CASSFRERRPQHF. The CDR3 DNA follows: TGTGCCAGCAGTTTCCGGGAGAGGAGGCCCCAGCATTTT.

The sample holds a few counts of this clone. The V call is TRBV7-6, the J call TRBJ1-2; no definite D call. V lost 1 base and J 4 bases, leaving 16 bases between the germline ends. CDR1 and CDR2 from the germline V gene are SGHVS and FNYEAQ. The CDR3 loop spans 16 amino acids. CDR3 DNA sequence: TGTGCCAGCAGCTTAGGAGGTGTGGATCCCTCCTATGGCTACACCTTC. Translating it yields CASSLGGVDPSYGYTF.

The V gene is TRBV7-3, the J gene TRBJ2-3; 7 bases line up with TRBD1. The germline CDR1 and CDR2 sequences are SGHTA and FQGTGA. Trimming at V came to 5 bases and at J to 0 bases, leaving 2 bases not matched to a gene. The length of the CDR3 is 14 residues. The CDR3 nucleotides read TGTGCCAGCAGCCCGGACAGGAGCACAGATACGCAGTATTTT. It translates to CASSPDRSTDTQYF.

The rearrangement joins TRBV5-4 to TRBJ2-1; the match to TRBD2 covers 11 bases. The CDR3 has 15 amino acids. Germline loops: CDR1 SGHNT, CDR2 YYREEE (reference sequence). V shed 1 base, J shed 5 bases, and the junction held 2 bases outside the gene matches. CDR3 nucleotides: TGTGCCAGCAGCTTGTGGACTAGCGGGCACAATGAGCAGTTCTTC. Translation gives CASSLWTSGHNEQFF.

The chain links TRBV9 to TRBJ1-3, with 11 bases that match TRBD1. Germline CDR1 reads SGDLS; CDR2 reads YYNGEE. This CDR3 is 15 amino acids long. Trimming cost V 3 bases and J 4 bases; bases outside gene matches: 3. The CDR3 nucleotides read TGTGCCAGCAGCGCGGGACAGGGGGGCGGAAACACCATATATTTT. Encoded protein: CASSAGQGGGNTIYF.

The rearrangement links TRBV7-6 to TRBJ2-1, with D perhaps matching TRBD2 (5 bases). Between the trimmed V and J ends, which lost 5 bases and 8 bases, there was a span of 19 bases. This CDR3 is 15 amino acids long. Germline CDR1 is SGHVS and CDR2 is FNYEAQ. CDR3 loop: CASSRLEAEGHEQFF. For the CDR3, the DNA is TGTGCCAGCAGCCGCCTGGAGGCTGAAGGGCATGAGCAGTTCTTC.

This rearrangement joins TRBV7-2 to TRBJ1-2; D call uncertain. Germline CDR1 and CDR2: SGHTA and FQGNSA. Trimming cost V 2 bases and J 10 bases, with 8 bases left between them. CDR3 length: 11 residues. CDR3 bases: TGTGCCAGCAGCTTATCCCAGATCTACACCTTC. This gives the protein CASSLSQIYTF.